The entry below describes one TCR beta chain. This CDR3 contains 16 residues. Germline V gives CDR1 SGHAT, CDR2 FQNNGV. V shed 5 bases, J shed 0 bases, and the junction held 6 bases outside the gene matches. This entry comes from a study of blood T cell repertoires in COVID-19. Across the whole study: The samples span acute and convalescent COVID-19 from the United States, Italy and Spain. Nucleic acid was either cDNA or gDNA, and it came from T cells, B-cell-depleted T cells, or PBMCs.

In the source study's methods: Cell counts per sample came from amplifying reference gene primers. Some clones are missing from TCRdb's copy, which holds only in-frame ones; the method was immunoSEQ multiplex PCR. The V and J calls and the clone size are those of that table, but D and trimming were determined from the DNA. This table has around 370,000 clones, 91% appearing once. The sequenced sample consisted of peripheral blood. The clonotype comes from a young woman who had recovered from COVID-19. The V call is TRBV11-2, the J call TRBJ2-1; 8 positions agree with TRBD2. This CDR3 is CASSLTSGSSYNEQFF. CDR3 sequence (DNA): TGTGCCAGCAGCCTAACGAGCGGGAGCTCCTACAATGAGCAGTTCTTC. The whole variable domain, filled in from reference TRBV11-2 and TRBJ2-1, reads EAGVAQSPRYKIIEKRQSVAFWCNPISGHATLYWYQQILGQGPKLLIQFQNNGVVDDSQLPKDRFSAERLKGVDSTLKIQPAKLEDSAVYLCASSLTSGSSYNEQFFGPGTRLTVL.